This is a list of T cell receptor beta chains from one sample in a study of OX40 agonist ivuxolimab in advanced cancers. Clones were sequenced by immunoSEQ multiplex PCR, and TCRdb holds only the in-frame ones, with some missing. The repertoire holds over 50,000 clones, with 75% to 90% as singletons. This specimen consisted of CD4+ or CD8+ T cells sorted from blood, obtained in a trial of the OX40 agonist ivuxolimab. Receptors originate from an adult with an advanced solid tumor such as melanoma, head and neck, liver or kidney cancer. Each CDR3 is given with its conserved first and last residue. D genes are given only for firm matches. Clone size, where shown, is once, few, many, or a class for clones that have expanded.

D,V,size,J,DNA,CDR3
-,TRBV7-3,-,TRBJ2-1,TGTGCCAGCAGCTCCCCCCGGGACGGTAGCTCCTACAATGAGCAGTTCTTC,CASSSPRDGSSYNEQFF
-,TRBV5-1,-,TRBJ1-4,TGCGCCAGCAGCTTGTTTACGGTTGAGACTAATGAAAAACTGTTTTTT,CASSLFTVETNEKLFF
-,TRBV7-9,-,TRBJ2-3,TGTGCCAGCAGCTCGCTTACAGAGGATAGCACAGATACGCAGTATTTT,CASSSLTEDSTDTQYF
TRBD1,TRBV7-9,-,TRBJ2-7,TGTGCCAGCAGCGGACAGGTTTCCTACGAGCAGTACTTC,CASSGQVSYEQYF
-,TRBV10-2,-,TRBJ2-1,TGCGCCAGCAGTGAGAAAAGAGGCACAAGGAAATACAATGAGCAGTTCTTC,CASSEKRGTRKYNEQFF
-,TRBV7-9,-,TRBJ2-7,TGTGCCAGCAGCCCTACCGACAGCTCCTACGAGCAGTACTTC,CASSPTDSSYEQYF
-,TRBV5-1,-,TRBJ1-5,TGCGCCAGCAGCTTGACGGGACGGCCGAAGGGCAATCAGCCCCAGCATTTT,CASSLTGRPKGNQPQHF
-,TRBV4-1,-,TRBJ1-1,TGCGCCAGCAGCCAAGATGGTAGGGAGCGTCCCTCGAACACTGAAGCTTTCTTT,CASSQDGRERPSNTEAFF
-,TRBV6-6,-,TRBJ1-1,TGTGCCAGCAGCCCCGACGGTGACTTTGAAGCTTTCTTT,CASSPDGDFEAFF
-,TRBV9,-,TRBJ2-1,TGTGCCAGCAGCGTAGACGGGAATGAGCAGTTCTTC,CASSVDGNEQFF
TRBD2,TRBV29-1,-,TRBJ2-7,TGCAGCGTTGAAGCTCCCGGGGGGATACGGTACGAGCAGTACTTC,CSVEAPGGIRYEQYF
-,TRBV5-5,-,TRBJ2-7,TGTGCCAGCAGGCCGACCGGTTACGGGACCTACGAGCAGTACTTC,CASRPTGYGTYEQYF
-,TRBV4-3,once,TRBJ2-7,TGCGCCAGCAGCCATTTAGAGTCCCACGAGCAGTACTTC,CASSHLESHEQYF
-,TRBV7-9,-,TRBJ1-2,TGTGCCAGCAGCTTGGAGGGGACCTCCTATGGCTACACCTTC,CASSLEGTSYGYTF
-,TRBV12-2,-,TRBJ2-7,TGTGCAAGTCGCTTAGGGGGGAACGAGCAGTACTTC,CASRLGGNEQYF
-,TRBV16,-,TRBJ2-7,TGTGCCAGCAGCCTAAGCCAGGGGACAACCTACGAGCAGTACTTC,CASSLSQGTTYEQYF